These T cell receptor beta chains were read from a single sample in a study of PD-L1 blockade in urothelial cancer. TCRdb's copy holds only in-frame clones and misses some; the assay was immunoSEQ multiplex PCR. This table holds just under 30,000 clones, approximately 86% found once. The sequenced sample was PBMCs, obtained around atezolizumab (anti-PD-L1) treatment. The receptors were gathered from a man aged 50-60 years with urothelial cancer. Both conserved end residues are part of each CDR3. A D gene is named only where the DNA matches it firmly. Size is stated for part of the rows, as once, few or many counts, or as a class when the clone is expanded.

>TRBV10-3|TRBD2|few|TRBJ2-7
TGTGCCCACGGTAGTAGCGGGTACGAGCAGTACTTC
CAHGSSGYEQYF
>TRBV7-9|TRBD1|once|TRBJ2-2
TGTGCCAGCAGCACCACCGGGACAGCGAACACCGGGGAGCTGTTTTTT
CASSTTGTANTGELFF
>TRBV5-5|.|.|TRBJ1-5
TGTGCCAGCAGCCCCGGAGGTGGAAGCAATCAGCCCCAGCATTTT
CASSPGGGSNQPQHF
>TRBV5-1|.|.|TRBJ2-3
TGCGCCAGCAGGGTCCTAGCATCAGATACGCAGTATTTT
CASRVLASDTQYF
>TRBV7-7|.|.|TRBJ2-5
TGTGCTAGCAGCTTAGAACCACCTGGGGGCGGAGAGACCCAGTACTTC
CASSLEPPGGGETQYF
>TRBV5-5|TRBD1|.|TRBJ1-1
TGTGCCAGCAGCCCGGCGGCCGACAGGGGTTGGACTGAAGCTTTCTTT
CASSPAADRGWTEAFF
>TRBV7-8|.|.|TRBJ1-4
TGTGCCAGCAGCTTAGGTTGGGGAGCGGGTCTTGAAAAACTGTTTTTT
CASSLGWGAGLEKLFF
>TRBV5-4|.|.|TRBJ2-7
TGTGCCAGCAGCTTGGATGGCGGGATGAGCTCCTACGAGCAGTACTTC
CASSLDGGMSSYEQYF
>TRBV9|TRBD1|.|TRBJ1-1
TGTGCCAGCAGCGTGGGCAGGGGGCGGGACACTGAAGCTTTCTTT
CASSVGRGRDTEAFF
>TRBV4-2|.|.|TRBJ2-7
TGTGCCAGCAGCCAAGATCTGGCTAGCGAATTTTTCTCCTACGAGCAGTACTTC
CASSQDLASEFFSYEQYF
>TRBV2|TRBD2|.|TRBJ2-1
TGTGCCAGCCAATCCGCCGCGGGGGGGCCTCAGAGTGAGCAGTTCTTC
CASQSAAGGPQSEQFF
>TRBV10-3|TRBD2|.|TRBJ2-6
TGTGCCATCAGAACTAGCGACCCAAGCTCTGGGGCCAACGTCCTGACTTTC
CAIRTSDPSSGANVLTF
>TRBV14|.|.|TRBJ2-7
TGTGCCAGCAGCCAAGTCAGGGGTCCGAGGCCGTACGAGCAGTACTTC
CASSQVRGPRPYEQYF
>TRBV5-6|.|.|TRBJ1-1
TGTGCCAGCACCTTTCTGGACAGACTGAACACTGAAGCTTTCTTT
CASTFLDRLNTEAFF
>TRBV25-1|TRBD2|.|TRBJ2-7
TGTGCCAGCAGTGCTAGCGGGTCCTACGAGCAGTACTTC
CASSASGSYEQYF
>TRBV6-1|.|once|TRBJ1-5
TGTGCCAGCAGCCGCCCAGGGCGTAGCAATCAGCCCCAGCATTTT
CASSRPGRSNQPQHF
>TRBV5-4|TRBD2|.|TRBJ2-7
TGTGCCAGCAGACGTTTGGGGGGGGGAGGGAACGAGCAGTACTTC
CASRRLGGGGNEQYF
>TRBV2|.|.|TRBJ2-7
TGTGCCAGCAGTGGTTGGAGGGGACTCTACGAGCAGTACTTC
CASSGWRGLYEQYF
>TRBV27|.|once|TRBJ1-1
TGTGCCAGCAGTTTAGCAGGGGTGAACACTGAAGCTTTCTTT
CASSLAGVNTEAFF
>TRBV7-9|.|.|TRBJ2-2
TGTGCCAGCTCTATTGGGGAGAGGACCGGGGAGCTGTTTTTT
CASSIGERTGELFF
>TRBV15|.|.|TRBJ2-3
TGTGCCACCAGCAGAGATCCCCTCACAGATACGCAGTATTTT
CATSRDPLTDTQYF
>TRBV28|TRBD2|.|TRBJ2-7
TGTGCCAGCAGTTCGCCAAGGACTAGCGGGACCCCCTACGAGCAGTACTTC
CASSSPRTSGTPYEQYF
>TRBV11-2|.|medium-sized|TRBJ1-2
TGTGCCAGCAGCTTGGGGAACACAGGGTCCGGTGGCTACACCTTC
CASSLGNTGSGGYTF
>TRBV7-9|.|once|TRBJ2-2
TGTGCCAGCAAAGATGTGGCGGACACCGGGGAGCTGTTTTTT
CASKDVADTGELFF
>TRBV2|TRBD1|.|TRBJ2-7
TGTGCCAGCCGGGACAGGGTGTACGAGCAGTACTTC
CASRDRVYEQYF
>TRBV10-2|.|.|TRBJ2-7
TGCGCCAGCAGTGAGACAGGGCTCTACGAGCAGTACTTC
CASSETGLYEQYF
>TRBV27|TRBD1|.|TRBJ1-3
TGTGCCAGCAGTTTATCGGGACAGGGTGGAAACACCATATATTTT
CASSLSGQGGNTIYF
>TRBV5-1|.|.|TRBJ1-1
TGCGCCAGCAGTTCCCCGGGGGTGGGCACTGAAGCTTTCTTT
CASSSPGVGTEAFF
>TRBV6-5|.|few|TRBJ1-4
TGTGCCAGCATGCGAGGGGGGGCCGAAAAACTGTTTTTT
CASMRGGAEKLFF
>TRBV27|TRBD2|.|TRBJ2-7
TGTGCCATCGGGGGAAGCGGGAGCTACGAGCAGTACTTC
CAIGGSGSYEQYF
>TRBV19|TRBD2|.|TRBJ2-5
TGTGCCAGTAGTATCTTAGCGGGAGAGACCCAGTACTTC
CASSILAGETQYF
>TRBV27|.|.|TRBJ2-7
TGTGCCAGCAGTTTATCGTTTGGCCAGACCTACGAGCAGTACTTC
CASSLSFGQTYEQYF
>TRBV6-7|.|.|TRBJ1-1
TGTGCCAGCTGCTACAGGCCCGATTTCCTAATGAACACTGAAGCTTTCTTT
CASCYRPDFLMNTEAFF
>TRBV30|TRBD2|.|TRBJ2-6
TGTGCCAGGGGAGGGGAACGCTCTGGGGCCAACGTCCTGACTTTC
CARGGERSGANVLTF
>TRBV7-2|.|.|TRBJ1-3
TGTGCCAGCAGCTCCAGACAGCCATCAGGAAACACCATATATTTT
CASSSRQPSGNTIYF
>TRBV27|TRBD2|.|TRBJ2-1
TGTGCCAGCGAACCTAGCGGGAACGGTAATGAGCAGTTCTTC
CASEPSGNGNEQFF
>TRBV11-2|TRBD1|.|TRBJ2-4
TGTGCCAGCAGCTCCGGACAGGGATGGCACATTCAGTACTTC
CASSSGQGWHIQYF
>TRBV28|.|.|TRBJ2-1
TGTGCCAGCAGTTTATCAGGGCACAATGAGCAGTTCTTC
CASSLSGHNEQFF
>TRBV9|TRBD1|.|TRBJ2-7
TGTGCCAGCAGCGTAGAGGGACAGGGCTACGAGCAGTACTTC
CASSVEGQGYEQYF
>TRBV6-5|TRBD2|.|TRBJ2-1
TGTGCCAGCAGGCTCGGGACTAGCGTGGGGGAGCAGTTCTTC
CASRLGTSVGEQFF
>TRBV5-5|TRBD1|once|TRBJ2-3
TGTGCCAGCAGCTGGGACAGGGCCCCAGATACGCAGTATTTT
CASSWDRAPDTQYF
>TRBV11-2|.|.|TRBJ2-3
TGTGCCAGCCACAGGGATTCAGATACGCAGTATTTT
CASHRDSDTQYF
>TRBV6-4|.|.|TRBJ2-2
TGTGCCAGCAGTGGGTCGGGCACCGGGGAGCTGTTTTTT
CASSGSGTGELFF
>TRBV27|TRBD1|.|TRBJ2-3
TGTGCCAGCAGTCCCAGCCCCCGGACAGGGGTAACAGATACGCAGTATTTT
CASSPSPRTGVTDTQYF
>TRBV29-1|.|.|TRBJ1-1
TGCAGCGTCCGAATTGCGACTAACACTGAAGCTTTCTTT
CSVRIATNTEAFF
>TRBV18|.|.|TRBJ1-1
TGTGCCAGCTCACAGACAGGAGCTGAAGCTTTCTTT
CASSQTGAEAFF
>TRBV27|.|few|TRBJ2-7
TGTGCCAGCAGTCCGGGGAGGGGGGCCTACGAGCAGTACTTC
CASSPGRGAYEQYF
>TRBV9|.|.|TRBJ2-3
TGTGCCAGCAGCCAAAGACAGGCTAGCACAGATACGCAGTATTTT
CASSQRQASTDTQYF
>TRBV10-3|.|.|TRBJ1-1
TGTGCCATCAGGGGCAGGGTCCGAGACACTGAAGCTTTCTTT
CAIRGRVRDTEAFF
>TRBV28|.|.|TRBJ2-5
TGTGCCAGCAGTTTTCGGGAGACCCAGTACTTC
CASSFRETQYF
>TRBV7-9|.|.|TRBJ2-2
TGTGCCAGCAGCTTAGACAGGATTACCGGGGAGCTGTTTTTT
CASSLDRITGELFF
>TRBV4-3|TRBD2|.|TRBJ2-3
TGCGCCAGCAGCCAAGAAGTGGGCGGGGGGGCCTTGAGCACAGATACGCAGTATTTT
CASSQEVGGGALSTDTQYF
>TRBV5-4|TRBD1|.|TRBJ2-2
TGTGCCAGCAGCTTGGGTGGGGGGACAGGGAACACCGGGGAGCTGTTTTTT
CASSLGGGTGNTGELFF
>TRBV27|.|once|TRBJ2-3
TGTGCCAGCTTTGGGGGGGCGACGCGCACAGATACGCAGTATTTT
CASFGGATRTDTQYF
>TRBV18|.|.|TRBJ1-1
TGTGCCAGCTCACCAGGGCTCGGTGACACTGAAGCTTTCTTT
CASSPGLGDTEAFF
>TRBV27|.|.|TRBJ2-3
TGTGCCAGCGCGGGGACCCCTGTTCATACGCAGTATTTT
CASAGTPVHTQYF
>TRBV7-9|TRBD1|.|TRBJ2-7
TGTGCCAGCAGCTTTGACAGGGTCAACGAGCAGTACTTC
CASSFDRVNEQYF
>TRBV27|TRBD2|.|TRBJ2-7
TGTGCCAGCAGTTTAGGGGCTAGCGGGAGGGCCTACGAGCAGTACTTC
CASSLGASGRAYEQYF
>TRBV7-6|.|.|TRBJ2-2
TGTGCCAGCAGCTTAGTTGAACTCACCGGGGAGCTGTTTTTT
CASSLVELTGELFF